This is a list of T cell receptor beta chains from one sample in a study of blood T cell repertoires in COVID-19. Some clones are missing from TCRdb's copy, which holds only in-frame ones; the method was immunoSEQ multiplex PCR. This table has about 100,000 clones, around four fifths appearing once. Sequencing input: peripheral blood. These receptor sequences come from a man aged 65-85 years with active or convalescent COVID-19. Each CDR3 is given without its conserved first and last residue. D genes are given only for firm matches.

>-|TRBV4-2
ASSQEGSLAVNEQF
>-|TRBV27
ASSLREDQPQH
>TRBD2|TRBV15
ATSAGEGWNEQF
>TRBD1|TRBV2
ASSFTGGRNQPQH
>TRBD1|TRBV5-4
ASSFFDREFYEQY
>-|TRBV7-9
ASSLVDRPPS
>-|TRBV5-1
ASSLAFGETQY
>-|TRBV30
AWSVGGENTEAF
>TRBD1|TRBV28
ASSSDRAQNTEAF
>TRBD2|TRBV4-3
ASSQSGRTSLTGELF
>-|TRBV7-2
ASGSLQGWELF
>-|TRBV19
ASRNVASSTDTQY